Shown below are 24 T cell receptor beta chains from a single sample sequenced in a study of T cell responses to AZD1222 COVID-19 vaccine (dated by TCRdb to about 2021). Libraries were built with the immunoSEQ multiplex PCR assay. The table was pulled from immuneACCESS by TCRdb, which kept in-frame rearrangements only. Such tables lose some clones; where checked, under half of the loss comes from unresolved V genes, and the rest has no known cause. The sample table records roughly 120,000 clones; 70% to 85% of these occur just once. The biggest ten clones account for 5.5% to 8% of the sample. The label giving this sample's time point can be read as: baseline before first vaccination. The sample here was peripheral blood, taken on day 0 of AZD1222 vaccination. Receptor source: an adult in good health.

The chain couples TRBV28 to TRBJ2-3, with D perhaps TRBD1 or TRBD2 (5 bases each). From germline, CDR1 is MDHEN and CDR2 SYDVKM. Trimming took 7 bases from V and 3 from J, leaving 17 bases between them. The CDR3 loop spans 15 amino acids. The CDR3 loop is CASTTGPERTDTQYF. CDR3 DNA: TGTGCCAGCACAACGGGACCAGAGAGGACAGATACGCAGTATTTT.

Here the CDR3 reads CASSQEVRASPLHF. CDR3 nucleotides: TGCGCCAGCAGCCAAGAGGTGAGGGCATCACCCCTCCACTTT. The chain is built from TRBV4-1 and TRBJ1-6, with D unresolved. Per the germline V gene, CDR1 is MGHRA and CDR2 is YSYEKL. The CDR3 spans 14 residues. Trimming took off 0 bases at V and 10 bases at J, with 10 bases between the two ends.

The CDR3 nucleotides are TGTGCCAGCAGTCGGGGAACGCGGGAACCCCTCCACTTT. Translation gives CASSRGTREPLHF. The rearrangement joins TRBV27 to TRBJ1-6, with D unclear. This CDR3 is 13 amino acids long. The V end lost 5 bases, the J end lost 12 bases, and 14 bases lay between the germline ends. Germline values: CDR1 MNHEY, CDR2 SMNVEV (reference sequence).

This clone was counted a single time. The chain is built from TRBV30 and TRBJ2-3, with D unclear. Germline V CDR1 and CDR2: GTSNPN, SVGIG (reference sequence). The CDR3 covers 15 residues. Trimming shortened V by 0 bases and J by 0 bases, and 10 bases separated the two germline ends. CDR3 DNA: TGTGCCTGGAGTGTCTGGCGCTCTAGCACAGATACGCAGTATTTT. This encodes CAWSVWRSSTDTQYF.

The rearrangement joins TRBV3-1 (or the pseudogene TRBV3-2) to TRBJ1-2; 7 nucleotides line up with TRBD1. Germline lookup yields CDR1 LGHDT and CDR2 YNNKEL (reference sequence). The CDR3 is 16 residues long. With 3 bases clipped from V and 4 bases from J, the junction kept 11 bases outside the gene matches. CDR3 bases: TGTGCCAGCAGCCACCCACAGGGGAGGTGGAGCTATGGCTACACCTTC. Encoded protein: CASSHPQGRWSYGYTF.

The rearrangement uses TRBV6-1 and TRBJ1-2; D is possibly TRBD1 (5 bases). Germline V gene lookup returns CDR1 MNHNS and CDR2 SASEGT. Trimming stripped 3 bases from V and 2 bases from J, with 13 bases between. This CDR3 is built from 15 residues. The DNA for the CDR3 is TGTGCCAGCAGTGATAAGCTCACAGGCAACTATGGCTACACCTTC. It translates to CASSDKLTGNYGYTF.

This clone was recorded a few times. V gene TRBV5-1 combines with J gene TRBJ2-1; 11 nucleotides agree with TRBD2. Germline loops: CDR1 SGHRS, CDR2 YFSETQ. The length of the CDR3 is 15 residues. Unmatched junction bases numbered 5, after V lost 7 bases and J lost 2 bases. The CDR3 loop is CASGGSGGAYNEQFF. The CDR3 coding sequence is TGCGCCAGCGGAGGTAGCGGGGGGGCCTACAATGAGCAGTTCTTC. Supplemented by reference TRBV5-1 and TRBJ2-1, the full variable domain reads KAGVTQTPRYLIKTRGQQVTLSCSPISGHRSVSWYQQTPGQGLQFLFEYFSETQRNKGNFPGRFSGRQFSNSRSEMNVSTLELGDSALYLCASGGSGGAYNEQFFGPGTRLTVL.

This clone occurred once. V is TRBV28 and J is TRBJ2-7, with a weak D call TRBD2 (6 bases). Germline CDR1 and CDR2: MDHEN and SYDVKM. CDR3 length equals 14 residues. The ends were cut back, 5 bases at V and 5 bases at J, with 16 bases in the middle. The CDR3 sequence: CASSETQGGNEQYF. The DNA of the CDR3 is TGTGCCAGCAGTGAGACCCAAGGAGGGAACGAGCAGTACTTC.

This chain uses TRBV30 with TRBJ1-1; D may be TRBD1 (5 bases). This CDR3 has 13 residues. Germline values: CDR1 GTSNPN, CDR2 SVGIG (reference sequence). Trimming cost V 5 bases and J 5 bases, with 15 bases left between them. The CDR3, as DNA: TGTGCCTGGGACGCCGGGGGTCGGACTGAAGCTTTCTTT. Translating it yields CAWDAGGRTEAFF.

The V gene is TRBV7-2, the J gene TRBJ1-5; tentative D call: TRBD1 (6 bases). Germline CDR1 and CDR2: SGHTA and FQGNSA. CDR3 length: 16 amino acids. The ends were cut back, 2 bases at V and 3 bases at J, with 14 bases in the middle. DNA of the CDR3: TGTGCCAGCAGCTTAACTCCAGGGGAAGTCAATCAGCCCCAGCATTTT. Its translation is CASSLTPGEVNQPQHF.

This clone was seen once. The rearrangement uses TRBV6-5 and TRBJ1-2; the D gene is possibly TRBD1 (5 bases). From germline, CDR1 is MNHEY and CDR2 SVGAGI. The CDR3 spans 13 residues. Trimming took off 6 bases at V and 3 bases at J, with 11 bases between the two ends. CDR3 in amino acids: CASRRSGDYGYTF. As DNA, the CDR3 is TGTGCCAGCAGGAGGTCGGGGGACTATGGCTACACCTTC.

The chain joins TRBV27 to TRBJ1-1; D is perhaps TRBD1 (5 bases). The CDR3 sequence is 13 residues long. Germline CDR1 and CDR2: MNHEY and SMNVEV (reference sequence). V lost 7 bases to trimming and J lost 0 bases, with 9 bases between them. The CDR3, as DNA: TGTGCCAGCATGCTGGACATGAACACTGAAGCTTTCTTT. Encoded protein: CASMLDMNTEAFF.

J is TRBJ1-2 and V is TRBV19; TRBD1 is a possible D gene (5 bases). From germline, CDR1 is LNHDA and CDR2 SQIVND (reference sequence). The CDR3 is 13 amino acids. V shed 6 bases and J shed 8 bases, with 16 bases lying between them. The CDR3 spells CASRRDRAMGYTF. The CDR3 nucleotides read TGTGCCAGTAGAAGGGACCGAGCTATGGGCTACACCTTC.

The chain links TRBV11-2 to TRBJ2-5; 8 bases are a match to TRBD2. The CDR3 loop spans 16 amino acids. In germline, CDR1 is SGHAT, CDR2 FQNNGV. V shed 5 bases and J 4 bases; nucleotides not matched to a gene: 12. The CDR3 DNA sequence: TGTGCCAGCAGCCCACAACGGCGGGCGGGGGGAGAGACCCAGTACTTC. Residues: CASSPQRRAGGETQYF.

The genes are TRBV9 and TRBJ2-1; TRBD2 matches 13 bases. V shed 4 bases and J 8 bases; nucleotides not matched to a gene: 6. Germline CDR1 and CDR2: SGDLS and YYNGEE. The CDR3 length is 15 residues. The CDR3 DNA reads as TGTGCCAGCAGCTCCGGGACTAGCGGGAACTATGAGCAGTTCTTC. This encodes CASSSGTSGNYEQFF.

This sequence joins TRBV25-1 and TRBJ1-4, with D hard to call. V was clipped by 8 bases and J by 0 bases, with 10 bases between them. The CDR3 loop spans 14 amino acids. In germline, CDR1 is MGHDK, CDR2 SYGVNS. CDR3 residues: CASSGGATNEKLFF. The CDR3 bases are TGTGCCAGCTCGGGCGGGGCAACTAATGAAAAACTGTTTTTT. Looking up the rest from reference TRBV25-1 and TRBJ1-4 gives the full variable domain: EADIYQTPRYLVIGTGKKITLECSQTMGHDKMYWYQQDPGMELHLIHYSYGVNSTEKGDLSSESTVSRIRTEHFPLTLESARPSHTSQYLCASSGGATNEKLFFGSGTQLSVL.

The CDR3 is CASSFRGTGSYEQYF. CDR3 sequence (DNA): TGTGCCAGCAGCTTTAGAGGGACAGGCTCCTACGAGCAGTACTTC. V and J are TRBV5-6 and TRBJ2-7, with 8 bases that match TRBD1. From germline, CDR1 is SGHDT and CDR2 YYEEEE. There are 15 residues in the CDR3. V dropped 2 bases and J dropped 0; count of bases not matched to a gene: 4.

This sequence joins TRBV19 and TRBJ1-1; a possible D gene is TRBD1 (5 bases). Trimming took off 7 bases at V and 6 bases at J, with 18 bases between the two ends. CDR1 and CDR2 from the germline V gene are LNHDA and SQIVND (reference sequence). This CDR3 region has 14 residues. This CDR3 reads CASNPGQGLAEAFF. Written as DNA, the CDR3 is TGTGCCAGTAACCCAGGGCAGGGTCTCGCTGAAGCTTTCTTT.

The chain recombines TRBV9 with TRBJ2-7; tentative D call: TRBD1 (5 bases). V dropped 0 bases and J dropped 4 bases, with 8 bases sitting between them. CDR3 length: 13 residues. Germline CDR1 and CDR2: SGDLS and YYNGEE. The CDR3 DNA reads as TGTGCCAGCAGCGTAGGACAGAGTTACGAGCAGTACTTC. Its protein product is CASSVGQSYEQYF.

There are a few counts of this clone. The chain uses TRBV5-1 and TRBJ1-1; D unclear. Germline V CDR1 and CDR2: SGHRS, YFSETQ. The CDR3 spans 15 residues. Trimming left V 6 bases short and J 1 base short, with 16 bases between. The CDR3 bases are TGCGCCAGCATCCTTGAAGGAGGCCCGAACACTGAAGCTTTCTTT. Its translation: CASILEGGPNTEAFF.

The chain carries TRBV28 and TRBJ1-3; 7 positions match TRBD1. The J segment lost 7 bases and the V segment lost 5 bases, leaving 2 bases of the junction unmatched. The CDR3 runs 12 residues. Per germline, CDR1 MDHEN and CDR2 SYDVKM. Here the CDR3 reads CASSEQGNTIYF. The CDR3 coding sequence is TGTGCCAGCAGTGAACAGGGGAACACCATATATTTT.

The chain carries TRBV28 and TRBJ2-5; perhaps TRBD2 as D (7 bases). Germline CDR1 MDHEN, CDR2 SYDVKM. V was clipped by 5 bases and J by 5 bases, with 15 bases between them. The CDR3 sequence is 14 residues long. This CDR3 is CASSRRGAWETQYF. DNA for the CDR3: TGTGCCAGCAGTCGACGGGGGGCCTGGGAGACCCAGTACTTC.

This rearrangement joins TRBV5-1 to TRBJ1-1, with D hard to call. Germline values: CDR1 SGHRS, CDR2 YFSETQ. The CDR3 sequence is 13 residues long. V was trimmed by 1 base and J by 2 bases, leaving 6 bases between them. The CDR3 coding sequence is TGCGCCAGCAGCTTGCAGGACAACACTGAAGCTTTCTTT. Translation: CASSLQDNTEAFF.

V gene TRBV28 combines with J gene TRBJ2-7, with a weak D call TRBD1 (8 bases). The V gene's germline CDR1 is MDHEN and CDR2 SYDVKM. Trimming removed 6 bases from V and 1 base from J, with 16 bases in between. This CDR3 spans 15 amino acids. The CDR3 loop is CASRPDRGGSYEQYF. CDR3 bases: TGTGCCAGCAGGCCCGACAGGGGAGGGTCCTACGAGCAGTACTTC. The full variable domain, with the rest looked up from reference TRBV28 and TRBJ2-7, is DVKVTQSSRYLVKRTGEKVFLECVQDMDHENMFWYRQDPGLGLRLIYFSYDVKMKEKGDIPEGYSVSREKKERFSLILESASTNQTSMYLCASRPDRGGSYEQYFGPGTRLTVT.